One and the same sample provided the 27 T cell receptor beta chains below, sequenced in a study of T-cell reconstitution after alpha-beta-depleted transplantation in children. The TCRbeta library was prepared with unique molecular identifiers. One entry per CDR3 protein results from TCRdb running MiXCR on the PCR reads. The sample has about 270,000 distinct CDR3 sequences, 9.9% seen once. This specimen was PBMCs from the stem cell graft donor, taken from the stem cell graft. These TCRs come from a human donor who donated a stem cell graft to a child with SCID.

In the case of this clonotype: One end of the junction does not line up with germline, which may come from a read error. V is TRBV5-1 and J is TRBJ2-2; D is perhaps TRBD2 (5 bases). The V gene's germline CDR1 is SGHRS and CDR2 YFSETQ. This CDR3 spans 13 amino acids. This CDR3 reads CASSLVNTGELSF. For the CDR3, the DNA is TGCGCCAGCAGCTTGGTTAACACCGGGGAGCTGTCTTTT.

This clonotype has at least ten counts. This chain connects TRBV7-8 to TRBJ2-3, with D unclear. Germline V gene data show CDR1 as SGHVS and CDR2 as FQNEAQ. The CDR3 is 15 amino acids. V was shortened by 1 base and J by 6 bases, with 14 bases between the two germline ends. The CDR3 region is CASSLEGMKGDTQYF. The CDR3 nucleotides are TGTGCCAGCAGCTTAGAAGGGATGAAAGGGGATACGCAGTATTTT.

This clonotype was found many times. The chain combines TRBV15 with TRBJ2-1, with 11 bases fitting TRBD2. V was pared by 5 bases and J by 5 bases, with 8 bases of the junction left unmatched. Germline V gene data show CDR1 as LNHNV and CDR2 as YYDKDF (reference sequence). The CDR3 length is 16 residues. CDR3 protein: CATSWPGTSGNNEQFF. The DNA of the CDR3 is TGTGCCACCAGCTGGCCCGGGACTAGCGGAAACAATGAGCAGTTCTTC.

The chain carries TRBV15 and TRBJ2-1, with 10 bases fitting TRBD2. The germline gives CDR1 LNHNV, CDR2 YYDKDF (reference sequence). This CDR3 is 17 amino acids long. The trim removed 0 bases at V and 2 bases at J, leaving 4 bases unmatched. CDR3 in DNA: TGTGCCACCAGCAGAGAGGGGACTAGCGAGCCCTACAATGAGCAGTTCTTC. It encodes CATSREGTSEPYNEQFF. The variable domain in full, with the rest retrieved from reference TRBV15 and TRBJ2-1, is DAMVIQNPRYQVTQFGKPVTLSCSQTLNHNVMYWYQQKSSQAPKLLFHYYDKDFNNEADTPDNFQSRRPNTSFCFLDIRSPGLGDTAMYLCATSREGTSEPYNEQFFGPGTRLTVL.

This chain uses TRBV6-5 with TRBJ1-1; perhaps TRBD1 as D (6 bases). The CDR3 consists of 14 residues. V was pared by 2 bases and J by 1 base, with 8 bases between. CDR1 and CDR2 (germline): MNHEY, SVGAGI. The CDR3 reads CASSYPTGNTEAFF. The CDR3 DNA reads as TGTGCCAGCAGTTACCCGACAGGGAACACTGAAGCTTTCTTT.

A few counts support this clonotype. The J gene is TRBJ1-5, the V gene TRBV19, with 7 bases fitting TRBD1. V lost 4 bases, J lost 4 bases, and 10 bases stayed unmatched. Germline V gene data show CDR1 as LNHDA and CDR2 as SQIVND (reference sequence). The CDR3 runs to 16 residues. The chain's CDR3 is CASSTTWDSQNQPQHF. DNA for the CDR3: TGTGCCAGTAGTACGACATGGGACAGCCAAAATCAGCCCCAGCATTTT.

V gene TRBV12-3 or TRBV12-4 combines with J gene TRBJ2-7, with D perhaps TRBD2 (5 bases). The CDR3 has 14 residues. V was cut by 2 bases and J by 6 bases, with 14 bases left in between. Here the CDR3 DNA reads TGTGCCAGCAGTTTATTGACTCCGGGGTCCGAGCAGTACTTC. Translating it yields CASSLLTPGSEQYF.

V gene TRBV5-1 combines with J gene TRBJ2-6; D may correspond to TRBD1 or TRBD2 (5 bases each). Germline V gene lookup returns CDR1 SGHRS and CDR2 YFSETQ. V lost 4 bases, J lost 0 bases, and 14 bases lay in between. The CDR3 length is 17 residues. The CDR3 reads CASSNWGSSSGANVLTF. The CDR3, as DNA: TGCGCCAGCAGCAACTGGGGGAGTAGCTCTGGGGCCAACGTCCTGACTTTC.

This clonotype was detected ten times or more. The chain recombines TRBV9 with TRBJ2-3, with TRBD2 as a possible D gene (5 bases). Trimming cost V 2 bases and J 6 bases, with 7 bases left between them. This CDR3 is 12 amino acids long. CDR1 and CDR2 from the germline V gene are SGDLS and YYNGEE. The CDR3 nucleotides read TGTGCCAGCAGCGTTAGCGCGGATACGCAGTATTTT. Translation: CASSVSADTQYF.

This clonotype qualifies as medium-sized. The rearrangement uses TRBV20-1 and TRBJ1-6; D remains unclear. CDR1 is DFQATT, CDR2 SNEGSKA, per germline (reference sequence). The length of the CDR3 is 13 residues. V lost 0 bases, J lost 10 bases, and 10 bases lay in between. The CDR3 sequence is CSAREVGKSPLHF. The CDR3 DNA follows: TGCAGTGCTAGAGAGGTGGGGAAATCACCCCTCCACTTT.

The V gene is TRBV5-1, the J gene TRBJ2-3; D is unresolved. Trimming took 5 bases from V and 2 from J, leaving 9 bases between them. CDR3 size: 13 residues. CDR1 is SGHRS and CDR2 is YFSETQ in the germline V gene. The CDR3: CASRQELTDTQYF. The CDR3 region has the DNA TGCGCCAGCAGGCAGGAGCTCACAGATACGCAGTATTTT. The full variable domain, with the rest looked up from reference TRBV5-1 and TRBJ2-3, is KAGVTQTPRYLIKTRGQQVTLSCSPISGHRSVSWYQQTPGQGLQFLFEYFSETQRNKGNFPGRFSGRQFSNSRSEMNVSTLELGDSALYLCASRQELTDTQYFGPGTRLTVL.

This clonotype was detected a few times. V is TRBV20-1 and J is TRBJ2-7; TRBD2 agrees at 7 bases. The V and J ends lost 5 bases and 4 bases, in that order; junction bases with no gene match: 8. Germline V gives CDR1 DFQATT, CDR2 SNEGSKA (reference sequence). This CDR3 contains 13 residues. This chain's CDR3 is CSASPGTTYEQYF. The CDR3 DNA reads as TGCAGTGCTTCACCCGGGACTACATACGAGCAGTACTTC.

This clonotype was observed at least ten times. The CDR3 here is CASSEYRGQKETQYF. CDR3 DNA sequence: TGTGCCAGCAGTGAATACAGGGGGCAGAAAGAGACCCAGTACTTC. This chain links TRBV25-1 with TRBJ2-5; 8 bases align to TRBD1. Per germline, CDR1 MGHDK and CDR2 SYGVNS. Trimming cost V 0 bases and J 3 bases; bases outside gene matches: 3. The CDR3 runs 15 residues.

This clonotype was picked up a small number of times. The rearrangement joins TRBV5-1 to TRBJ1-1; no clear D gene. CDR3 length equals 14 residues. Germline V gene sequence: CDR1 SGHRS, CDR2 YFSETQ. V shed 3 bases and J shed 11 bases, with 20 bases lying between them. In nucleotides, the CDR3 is TGCGCCAGCAGCTCCGGGCCTCCTAAGCCTTGGGCTTTCTTT. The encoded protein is CASSSGPPKPWAFF.

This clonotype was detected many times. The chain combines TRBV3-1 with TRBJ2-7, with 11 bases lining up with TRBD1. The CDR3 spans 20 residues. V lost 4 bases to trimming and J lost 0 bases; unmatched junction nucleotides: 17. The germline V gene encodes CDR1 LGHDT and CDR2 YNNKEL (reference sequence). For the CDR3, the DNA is TGTGCCAGCAGCCCCCGAGGACAGGGGGCCATTCGGTATACCTCCTACGAGCAGTACTTC. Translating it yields CASSPRGQGAIRYTSYEQYF.

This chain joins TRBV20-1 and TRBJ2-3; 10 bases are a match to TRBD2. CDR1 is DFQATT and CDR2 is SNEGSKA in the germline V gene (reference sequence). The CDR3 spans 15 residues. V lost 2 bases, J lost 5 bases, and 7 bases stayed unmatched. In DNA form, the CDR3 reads TGCAGTGCTAGATATCCTAGCGGGGGTAGAGATACGCAGTATTTT. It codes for CSARYPSGGRDTQYF.

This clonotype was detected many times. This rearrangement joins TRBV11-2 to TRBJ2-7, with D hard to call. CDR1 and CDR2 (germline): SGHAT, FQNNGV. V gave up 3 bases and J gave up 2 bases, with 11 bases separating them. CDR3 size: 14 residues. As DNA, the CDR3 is TGTGCCAGCAGCTTTATGGGCACGGCCTACGAGCAGTACTTC. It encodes CASSFMGTAYEQYF.

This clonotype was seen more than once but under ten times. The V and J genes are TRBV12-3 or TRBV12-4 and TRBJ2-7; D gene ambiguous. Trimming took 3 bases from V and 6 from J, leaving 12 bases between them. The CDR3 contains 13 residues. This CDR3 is CASSLTTPGEQYF. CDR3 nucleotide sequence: TGTGCCAGCAGTTTGACGACTCCCGGCGAGCAGTACTTC.

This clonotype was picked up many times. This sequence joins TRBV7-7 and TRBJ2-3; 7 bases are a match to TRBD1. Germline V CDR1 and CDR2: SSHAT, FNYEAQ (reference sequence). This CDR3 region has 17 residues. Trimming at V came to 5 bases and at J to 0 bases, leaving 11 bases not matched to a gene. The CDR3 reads CASSPLRDRRSTDTQYF. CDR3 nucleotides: TGTGCCAGCAGCCCCCTCCGGGACAGAAGAAGCACAGATACGCAGTATTTT.

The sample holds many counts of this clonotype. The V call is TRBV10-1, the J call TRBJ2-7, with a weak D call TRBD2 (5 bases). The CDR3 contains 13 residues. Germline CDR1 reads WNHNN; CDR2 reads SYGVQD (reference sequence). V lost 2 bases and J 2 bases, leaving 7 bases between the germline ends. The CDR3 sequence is CASSEDYAYEQYF. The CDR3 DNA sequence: TGCGCCAGCAGTGAGGACTACGCCTACGAGCAGTACTTC.

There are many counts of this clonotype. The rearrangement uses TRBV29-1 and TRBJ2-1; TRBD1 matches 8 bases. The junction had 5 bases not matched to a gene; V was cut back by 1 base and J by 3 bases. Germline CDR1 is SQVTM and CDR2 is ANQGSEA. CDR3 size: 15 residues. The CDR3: CSVEGTGLIYNEQFF. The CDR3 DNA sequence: TGCAGCGTTGAAGGGACAGGGTTAATCTACAATGAGCAGTTCTTC.

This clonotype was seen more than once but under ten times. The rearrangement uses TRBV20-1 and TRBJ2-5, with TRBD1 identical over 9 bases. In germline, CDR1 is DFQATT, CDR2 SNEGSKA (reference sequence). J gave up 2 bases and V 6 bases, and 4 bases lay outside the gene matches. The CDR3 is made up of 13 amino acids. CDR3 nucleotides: TGCAGTGCCATACAGGGGGCTCAAGAGACCCAGTACTTC. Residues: CSAIQGAQETQYF.

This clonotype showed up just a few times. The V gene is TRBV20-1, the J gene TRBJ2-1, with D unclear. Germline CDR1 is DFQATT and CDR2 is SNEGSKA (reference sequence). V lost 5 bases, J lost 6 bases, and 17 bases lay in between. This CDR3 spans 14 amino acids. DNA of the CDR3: TGCAGTGCTCCCGCTAGAAATTCTGCCAATGAGCAGTTCTTC. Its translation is CSAPARNSANEQFF.

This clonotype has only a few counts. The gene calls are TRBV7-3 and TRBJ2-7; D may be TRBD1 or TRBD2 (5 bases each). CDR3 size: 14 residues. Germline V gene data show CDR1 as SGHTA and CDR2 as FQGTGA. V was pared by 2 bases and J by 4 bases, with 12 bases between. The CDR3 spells CASSLGGPGYEQYF. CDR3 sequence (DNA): TGTGCCAGCAGCTTAGGGGGACCGGGGTACGAGCAGTACTTC.

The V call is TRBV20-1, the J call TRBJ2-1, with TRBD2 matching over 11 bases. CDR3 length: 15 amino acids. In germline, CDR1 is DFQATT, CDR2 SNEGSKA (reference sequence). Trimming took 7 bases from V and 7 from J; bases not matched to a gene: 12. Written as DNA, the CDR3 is TGCAGTGGAATACTAGCGGGGGCATATTGGAATGAGCAGTTCTTC. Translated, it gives CSGILAGAYWNEQFF.

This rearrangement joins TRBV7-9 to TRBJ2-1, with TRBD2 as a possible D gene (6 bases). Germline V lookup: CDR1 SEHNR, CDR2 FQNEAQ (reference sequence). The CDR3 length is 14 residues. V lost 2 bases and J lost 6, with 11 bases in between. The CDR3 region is CASSLPREVNEQFF. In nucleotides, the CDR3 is TGTGCCAGCAGCTTACCCAGGGAGGTCAATGAGCAGTTCTTC.

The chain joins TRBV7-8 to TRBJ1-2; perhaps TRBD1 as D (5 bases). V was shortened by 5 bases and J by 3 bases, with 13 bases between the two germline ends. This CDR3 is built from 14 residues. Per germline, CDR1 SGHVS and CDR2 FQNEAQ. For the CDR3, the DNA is TGTGCCAGCAGCCCGAGGGGCGTTCACTATGGCTACACCTTC. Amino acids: CASSPRGVHYGYTF.